One and the same sample provided the 18 T cell receptor beta chains below, sequenced in a study of cytomegalovirus exposure and HLA in healthy donors. The study ran its PCR with 60 Vbeta and 13 Jbeta primers. Libraries were prepared by immunoSEQ multiplex PCR; TCRdb keeps only in-frame clonotypes and omits some of them. The sample records some 56,000 clones, roughly four fifths being singletons. The source material was PBMCs. Receptors originate from a human donor in good health.

The chain is built from TRBV7-9 and TRBJ2-1, with D unclear. This CDR3 spans 11 amino acids. Germline V gene sequence: CDR1 SEHNR, CDR2 FQNEAQ (reference sequence). Trimming shortened V by 6 bases and J by 8 bases, and 8 bases separated the two germline ends. The CDR3 nucleotides are TGTGCCAGCAGGTTAACATATGAGCAGTTCTTC. Protein product: CASRLTYEQFF.

The gene calls are TRBV5-3 and TRBJ2-7; the match to TRBD2 covers 8 bases. TRBV5-3 qualifies as an ORF whose function is uncertain. CDR3 length: 14 amino acids. With V trimmed by 8 bases and J by 5 bases, 12 bases remained unmatched. DNA of the CDR3: TGTGCCAGGGGACCGGGACTAGTTTCCCACGAGCAGTACTTC. Translated, it gives CARGPGLVSHEQYF.

The chain employs TRBV4-3 and TRBJ2-3; 9 nucleotides align to TRBD2. This CDR3 is 17 amino acids long. In germline, CDR1 is LGHNA, CDR2 YSLEER. After removal of 0 bases from V and 2 bases from J, the junction contained 6 bases not matched to a gene. The CDR3 nucleotides read TGCGCCAGCAGCCAAGAAGCGACTAGCGGATCCACAGATACGCAGTATTTT. It translates to CASSQEATSGSTDTQYF.

The rearrangement links TRBV2 to TRBJ2-5, with no clear D. The J call may be wrong; the DNA end is better matched by TRBJ2-7. The CDR3 is 13 amino acids. Germline values: CDR1 SNHLY, CDR2 FYNNEI. The CDR3 reads CASSEDSFYEQYF. The DNA for the CDR3 is TGTGCCAGCAGTGAAGACTCCTTCTACGAGCAGTACTTC.

The CDR3 protein is CASSPRRREGPHEQYF. The CDR3 region has the DNA TGTGCCAGCAGCCCGAGGAGACGGGAGGGCCCCCACGAGCAGTACTTC. The chain joins TRBV5-8 to TRBJ2-7; TRBD2 matches at 8 bases. The germline V gene encodes CDR1 SGHTS and CDR2 YDEGEE. The CDR3 has 16 residues. With 4 bases clipped from V and 5 bases from J, the junction kept 14 bases outside the gene matches.

This chain joins TRBV4-1 and TRBJ1-6, with D perhaps TRBD1 (6 bases). Looked up from germline, CDR1 is MGHRA and CDR2 is YSYEKL. The CDR3 totals 18 residues. V lost 5 bases and J lost 6, with 23 bases in between. CDR3 protein: CASSKAVPGVRGNSPLHF. CDR3 sequence (DNA): TGCGCCAGCAGCAAAGCCGTTCCAGGGGTTAGGGGTAATTCACCCCTCCACTTT.

This clone was seen a single time. CDR3 region: CASSFGDQPQHF. CDR3 DNA sequence: TGTGCCAGTAGTTTTGGAGATCAGCCCCAGCATTTT. The rearrangement joins TRBV19 to TRBJ1-5; D is ambiguous. V lost 5 bases to trimming and J lost 5 bases, with 7 bases between them. CDR3 length: 12 residues. Germline V gene data show CDR1 as LNHDA and CDR2 as SQIVND (reference sequence).

The chain combines TRBV7-8 with TRBJ2-7; 9 bases map to TRBD2. Germline CDR1 reads SGHVS; CDR2 reads FQNEAQ. The CDR3 contains 15 residues. V lost 2 bases, J lost 7 bases, and 9 bases stayed unmatched. The CDR3 DNA reads TGTGCCAGCAGCTTATACGACGGACTAGCGAGGGAGCAGTACTTC. This translates into CASSLYDGLAREQYF.

This clone was seen a single time. CDR3 region: CASSDPVLGYTF. The CDR3 DNA is TGTGCCAGCAGTGATCCGGTGCTCGGCTACACCTTC. This chain links TRBV25-1 with TRBJ1-2, with D uncertain. Germline values: CDR1 MGHDK, CDR2 SYGVNS. The CDR3 loop spans 12 amino acids. Trimming pared 3 bases from V and 8 bases from J, leaving 10 bases between.

The genes are TRBV15 and TRBJ2-1; tentatively, D is TRBD2 (5 bases). Trimming shortened V by 0 bases and J by 4 bases, and 7 bases separated the two germline ends. The CDR3 contains 14 residues. Germline CDR1 is LNHNV and CDR2 is YYDKDF (reference sequence). The CDR3, as DNA: TGTGCCACCAGCAGAGAGCGGGTATACAATGAGCAGTTCTTC. Translated, it gives CATSRERVYNEQFF. Complete variable domain (other parts from reference TRBV15 and TRBJ2-1): DAMVIQNPRYQVTQFGKPVTLSCSQTLNHNVMYWYQQKSSQAPKLLFHYYDKDFNNEADTPDNFQSRRPNTSFCFLDIRSPGLGDTAMYLCATSRERVYNEQFFGPGTRLTVL.

V and J are TRBV4-3 and TRBJ2-4, with a tentative D call TRBD1 (6 bases). V lost 0 bases, J lost 5 bases, and 8 bases lay in between. Germline V gene lookup returns CDR1 LGHNA and CDR2 YSLEER. CDR3 length: 14 residues. The CDR3 sequence is CASSQEEGENIQYF. CDR3 nucleotide sequence: TGCGCCAGCAGCCAAGAAGAGGGGGAAAACATTCAGTACTTC.

The chain couples TRBV14 to TRBJ1-2; D unresolved. The ends were cut back, 1 base at V and 6 bases at J, with 12 bases in the middle. There are 14 residues in the CDR3. The germline V gene encodes CDR1 SGHDN and CDR2 FVKESK. The CDR3 loop is CASSQAQNYHGYTF. The CDR3 coding sequence is TGTGCCAGCAGCCAAGCCCAGAATTACCATGGCTACACCTTC.

With regard to this clone: At one boundary the junction diverges from the germline segment, which might be a read error. The chain is built from TRBV7-9 and TRBJ2-5, with D perhaps TRBD1 (6 bases). CDR1 and CDR2 from the germline V gene are SEHNR and FQNEAQ (reference sequence). The CDR3 spans 16 residues. In DNA, the CDR3 is TGTTCCAGCAGCCCTCAGGGGTATTTGGGCCAAGAGACCCAGTACTTC. Protein: CSSSPQGYLGQETQYF.

The chain is built from TRBV30 and TRBJ1-1; D is ambiguous. Germline V CDR1 and CDR2: GTSNPN, SVGIG (reference sequence). The CDR3 contains 13 residues. Between the trimmed V and J ends, which lost 0 bases and 6 bases, there was a span of 11 bases. The CDR3 sequence is CAWSVLPVAEAFF. The CDR3 DNA reads TGTGCCTGGAGTGTACTGCCGGTTGCTGAAGCTTTCTTT.

This clone appeared once. The chain couples TRBV5-4 to TRBJ1-2, with D uncertain. Germline loops: CDR1 SGHNT, CDR2 YYREEE (reference sequence). Trimming pared 1 base from V and 3 bases from J, leaving 10 bases between. The CDR3 consists of 14 residues. In nucleotides, the CDR3 is TGTGCCAGCAGCTTGCGGACCGGGGACTATGGCTACACCTTC. It encodes CASSLRTGDYGYTF.

The V gene is TRBV7-8, the J gene TRBJ1-4, with D perhaps TRBD1 (5 bases). V shed 1 base and J shed 6 bases, with 9 bases lying between them. Germline-derived CDR1 and CDR2 are SGHVS and FQNEAQ. CDR3 size: 14 residues. DNA of the CDR3: TGTGCCAGCAGCTTAGGGGAAGGGGATGAAAAACTGTTTTTT. Protein product: CASSLGEGDEKLFF.

The J gene is TRBJ1-1, the V gene TRBV6-1; possible D gene TRBD1, 5 bases. The CDR3 has 15 residues. V dropped 2 bases and J dropped 10 bases, with 20 bases sitting between them. From germline, CDR1 is MNHNS and CDR2 SASEGT. Written as DNA, the CDR3 is TGTGCCAGCAGTGAAACAGAGACAGAAGTTTTAGGAGCTTTCTTT. It specifies CASSETETEVLGAFF.

The chain couples TRBV6-5 to TRBJ2-1, with 14 nucleotides matching TRBD2. The CDR3 totals 15 residues. The V and J ends lost 6 bases and 8 bases, in that order; junction bases with no gene match: 6. Germline V gene data show CDR1 as MNHEY and CDR2 as SVGAGI. CDR3 DNA sequence: TGTGCCAGCAGCGCGACTAGCGGGGGGGCGGATGAGCAGTTCTTC. Protein: CASSATSGGADEQFF.